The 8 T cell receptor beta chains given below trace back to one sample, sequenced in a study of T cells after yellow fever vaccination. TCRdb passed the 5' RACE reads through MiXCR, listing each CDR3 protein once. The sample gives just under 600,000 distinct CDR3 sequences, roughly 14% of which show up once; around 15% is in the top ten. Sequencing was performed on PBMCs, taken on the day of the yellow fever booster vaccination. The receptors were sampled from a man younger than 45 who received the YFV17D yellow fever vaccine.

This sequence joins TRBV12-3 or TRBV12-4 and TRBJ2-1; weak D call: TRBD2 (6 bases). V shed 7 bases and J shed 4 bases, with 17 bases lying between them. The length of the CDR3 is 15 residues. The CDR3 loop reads CASTSQVAEYNEQFF. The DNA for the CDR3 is TGTGCCAGCACTTCCCAGGTAGCGGAGTACAATGAGCAGTTCTTC.

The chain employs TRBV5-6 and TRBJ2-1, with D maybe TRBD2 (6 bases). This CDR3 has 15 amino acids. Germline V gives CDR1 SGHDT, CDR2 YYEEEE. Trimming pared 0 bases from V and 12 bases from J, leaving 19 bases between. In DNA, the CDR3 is TGTGCCAGCAGCTTGGCCGGGACTTTTATTTCCCGGCAGTTCTTC. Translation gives CASSLAGTFISRQFF.

The CDR3 here is CASCGVGWDEQYF. In DNA, the CDR3 is TGTGCCAGCTGTGGGGTCGGATGGGACGAGCAGTACTTC. This chain joins TRBV2 and TRBJ2-7; no clear D gene. Germline lookup yields CDR1 SNHLY and CDR2 FYNNEI. CDR3 length: 13 amino acids. V was trimmed by 8 bases and J by 5 bases, leaving 16 bases between them.

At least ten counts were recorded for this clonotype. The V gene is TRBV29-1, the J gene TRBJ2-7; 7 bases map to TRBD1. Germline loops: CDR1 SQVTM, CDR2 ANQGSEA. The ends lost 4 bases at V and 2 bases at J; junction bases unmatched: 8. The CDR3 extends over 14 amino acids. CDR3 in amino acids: CSVVDRLETYEQYF. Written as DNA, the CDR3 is TGCAGCGTTGTGGACAGGCTAGAGACCTACGAGCAGTACTTC.

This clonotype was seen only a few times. DNA for the CDR3: TGTGCCAGCAGCTCGACCATTGATGAGCAGTTCTTC. Translated, it gives CASSSTIDEQFF. The chain is built from TRBV7-4 and TRBJ2-1; D is uncertain. This CDR3 spans 12 amino acids. The V end lost 4 bases, the J end lost 8 bases, and 9 bases lay between the germline ends. CDR1 and CDR2 from the germline V gene are SGHVT and SQSDAQ.

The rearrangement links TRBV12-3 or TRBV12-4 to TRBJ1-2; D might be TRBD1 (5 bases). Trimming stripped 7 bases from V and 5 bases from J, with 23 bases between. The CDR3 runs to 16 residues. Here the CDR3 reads CASTPAGGATIYGYTF. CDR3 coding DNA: TGTGCCAGCACCCCCGCAGGTGGGGCTACAATTTATGGCTACACCTTC.

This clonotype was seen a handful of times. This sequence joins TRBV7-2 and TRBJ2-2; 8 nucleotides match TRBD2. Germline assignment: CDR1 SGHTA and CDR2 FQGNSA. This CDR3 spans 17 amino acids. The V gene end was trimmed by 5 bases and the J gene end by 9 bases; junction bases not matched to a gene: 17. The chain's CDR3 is CASSKTGTRRIPRELFF. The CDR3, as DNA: TGTGCCAGCAGCAAGACCGGGACTAGAAGGATCCCCCGGGAGCTGTTTTTT.

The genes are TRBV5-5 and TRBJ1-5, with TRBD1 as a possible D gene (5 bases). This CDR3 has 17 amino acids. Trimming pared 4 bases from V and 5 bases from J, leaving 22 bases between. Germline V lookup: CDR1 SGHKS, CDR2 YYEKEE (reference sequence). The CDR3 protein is CASSKGRAGFRDQPQHF. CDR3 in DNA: TGTGCCAGCAGCAAGGGAAGAGCAGGGTTTAGGGATCAGCCCCAGCATTTT. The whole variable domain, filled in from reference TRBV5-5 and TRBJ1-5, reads DAGVTQSPTHLIKTRGQQVTLRCSPISGHKSVSWYQQVLGQGPQFIFQYYEKEERGRGNFPDRFSARQFPNYSSELNVNALLLGDSALYLCASSKGRAGFRDQPQHFGDGTRLSIL.